Below, 10 T cell receptor beta chains from the same sample are listed, as sequenced in a study of technical replicates of blood from a few donors (dated by TCRdb to about 2017). Receptors were amplified or captured by the immunoSEQ multiplex PCR assay. TCRdb provides this immuneACCESS table in a form limited to in-frame rearrangements. Some clones are lacking; in checked studies, under half of them reflect an unresolved V gene, and why the rest are absent is not known. Here the sample has about 98,000 clones; 90% to 97% occur a single time. The ten largest clones represent approximately 0.21% of the sample. The sequencing sample was made of T cells isolated from PBMCs. These receptors all come from a human donor in good health.

The chain links TRBV5-5 to TRBJ2-4; possible D gene TRBD1, 5 bases. Germline values: CDR1 SGHKS, CDR2 YYEKEE (reference sequence). This CDR3 contains 12 residues. V lost 4 bases to trimming and J lost 6 bases, with 8 bases between them. The CDR3 sequence: CASSRTRNIQYF. DNA for the CDR3: TGTGCCAGCAGCCGGACACGAAACATTCAGTACTTC. Using reference TRBV5-5 and TRBJ2-4 for the parts outside the CDR3, the full variable domain is DAGVTQSPTHLIKTRGQQVTLRCSPISGHKSVSWYQQVLGQGPQFIFQYYEKEERGRGNFPDRFSARQFPNYSSELNVNALLLGDSALYLCASSRTRNIQYFGAGTRLSVL.

V usage is TRBV19 and J usage is TRBJ2-2; no reliable D call. Trimming pared 9 bases from V and 5 bases from J, leaving 13 bases between. The CDR3 is 13 residues long. The germline gives CDR1 LNHDA, CDR2 SQIVND (reference sequence). DNA of the CDR3: TGTGCCAGCACCGTAGTTGCGACCGGGGAGCTGTTTTTT. Translation gives CASTVVATGELFF.

V and J are TRBV14 and TRBJ2-6, with 7 bases matching TRBD1. From germline, CDR1 is SGHDN and CDR2 FVKESK. V trimming: 5 bases; J trimming: 1 base; junction bases outside the gene matches: 11. The CDR3 length is 18 residues. The CDR3 protein is CASSTRDRPFSGANVLTF. Written as DNA, the CDR3 is TGTGCCAGCAGCACTCGGGACAGACCCTTTTCTGGGGCCAACGTCCTGACTTTC.

The chain couples TRBV2 to TRBJ1-2; 8 nucleotides match TRBD1. Germline values: CDR1 SNHLY, CDR2 FYNNEI. CDR3 length: 13 residues. The trim removed 7 bases at V and 4 bases at J, leaving 5 bases unmatched. CDR3 region: CASKQGGGYGYTF. The CDR3 DNA reads as TGTGCCAGCAAACAGGGGGGGGGCTATGGCTACACCTTC.

V and J are TRBV5-1 and TRBJ2-1, with 10 bases lining up with TRBD2. The CDR3 has 15 amino acids. V shed 0 bases, J shed 8 bases, and the junction held 5 bases outside the gene matches. The germline V gene encodes CDR1 SGHRS and CDR2 YFSETQ. The DNA for the CDR3 is TGCGCCAGCAGCTTGGGGGGACTAGCGTTTGATGAGCAGTTCTTC. Protein: CASSLGGLAFDEQFF.

This chain joins TRBV20-1 and TRBJ2-5, with D unclear. The CDR3 spans 11 residues. The germline V gene encodes CDR1 DFQATT and CDR2 SNEGSKA (reference sequence). The V end was cut by 1 base, the J end by 5 bases, with 5 bases between. Here the CDR3 reads CSARVSETQYF. In nucleotides, the CDR3 is TGCAGTGCTAGAGTGAGCGAGACCCAGTACTTC.

The V and J genes are TRBV28 and TRBJ2-1, with 11 bases fitting TRBD1. There are 16 residues in the CDR3. Germline assignment: CDR1 MDHEN and CDR2 SYDVKM. The V and J ends lost 1 base and 2 bases, in that order; junction bases with no gene match: 1. This chain's CDR3 is CASSLLGQGAYNEQFF. The CDR3 DNA is TGTGCCAGCAGTTTATTGGGACAGGGGGCCTACAATGAGCAGTTCTTC.

This clone was observed a single time. V gene TRBV6-5 combines with J gene TRBJ1-3, with TRBD1 matching over 7 bases. The germline gives CDR1 MNHEY, CDR2 SVGAGI. This CDR3 contains 15 residues. The V and J ends lost 6 bases and 1 base, in that order; junction bases with no gene match: 6. The chain's CDR3 is CASRTGYGSGNTIYF. Written as DNA, the CDR3 is TGTGCCAGCAGGACAGGGTACGGGTCTGGAAACACCATATATTTT.

The chain employs TRBV13 and TRBJ2-1; no firm D call. Germline CDR1 reads PRHDT; CDR2 reads FYEKMQ (reference sequence). The CDR3 covers 16 residues. V lost 1 base and J lost 3, with 13 bases in between. The CDR3 reads CASSLAGQMNYNEQFF. The DNA of the CDR3 is TGTGCCAGCAGCTTAGCGGGTCAAATGAACTACAATGAGCAGTTCTTC.

The chain is built from TRBV6-1 and TRBJ2-7; 7 bases agree with TRBD1. From germline, CDR1 is MNHNS and CDR2 SASEGT. V trimming: 2 bases; J trimming: 2 bases; junction bases outside the gene matches: 15. The CDR3 contains 18 residues. The CDR3 DNA reads TGTGCCAGCAGTGAATATCTCTTATCCCCCGGGACAGCCTACGAGCAGTACTTC. Its protein is CASSEYLLSPGTAYEQYF.